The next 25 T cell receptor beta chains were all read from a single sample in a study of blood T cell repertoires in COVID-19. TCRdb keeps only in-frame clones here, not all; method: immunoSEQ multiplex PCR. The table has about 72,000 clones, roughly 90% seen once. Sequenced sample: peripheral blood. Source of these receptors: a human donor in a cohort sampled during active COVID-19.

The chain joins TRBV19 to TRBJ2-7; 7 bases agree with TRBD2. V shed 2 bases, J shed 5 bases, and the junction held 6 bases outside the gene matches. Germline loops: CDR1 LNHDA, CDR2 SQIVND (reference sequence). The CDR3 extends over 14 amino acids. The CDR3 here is CASSITGGENEQYF. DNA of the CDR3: TGTGCCAGTAGTATAACGGGAGGAGAGAACGAGCAGTACTTC.

The CDR3 DNA sequence: TGTGCCAGCAGCTTTCGGGACAGGGGTTTCGGCTACACCTTC. Encoded protein: CASSFRDRGFGYTF. This chain connects TRBV5-4 to TRBJ1-2, with 10 bases fitting TRBD1. Germline V gene sequence: CDR1 SGHNT, CDR2 YYREEE (reference sequence). The CDR3 contains 14 residues. The V segment lost 2 bases and the J segment 8 bases; nucleotides outside the gene matches: 6.

CDR3 sequence reads: CASSLARGRTEAFF. In DNA, the CDR3 is TGTGCCAGCAGCTTAGCCAGGGGGCGGACTGAAGCTTTCTTT. The genes are TRBV11-2 and TRBJ1-1; 8 nucleotides agree with TRBD1. CDR1 is SGHAT, CDR2 FQNNGV, per germline. There are 14 residues in the CDR3. Trimming cost V 1 base and J 5 bases; bases outside gene matches: 3.

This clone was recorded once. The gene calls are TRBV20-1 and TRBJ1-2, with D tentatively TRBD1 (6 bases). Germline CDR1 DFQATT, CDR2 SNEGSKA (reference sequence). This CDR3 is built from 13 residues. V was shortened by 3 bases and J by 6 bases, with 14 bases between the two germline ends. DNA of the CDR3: TGCAGTGCTAGTTTCAGGGGTAGTGATGGCTACACCTTC. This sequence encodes CSASFRGSDGYTF.

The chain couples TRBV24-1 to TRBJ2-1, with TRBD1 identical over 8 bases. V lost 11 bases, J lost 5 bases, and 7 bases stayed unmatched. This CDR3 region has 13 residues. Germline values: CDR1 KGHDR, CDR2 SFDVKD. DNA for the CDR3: TGTGCCATCTCAGGGGGCTTTGACAATGAGCAGTTCTTC. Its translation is CAISGGFDNEQFF.

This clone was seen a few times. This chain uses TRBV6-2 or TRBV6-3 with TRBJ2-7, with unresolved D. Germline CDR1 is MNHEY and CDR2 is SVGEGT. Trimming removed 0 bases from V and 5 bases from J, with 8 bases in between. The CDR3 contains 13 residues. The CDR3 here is CASSYSVPHEQYF. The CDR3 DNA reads TGTGCCAGCAGTTACTCCGTTCCCCACGAGCAGTACTTC.

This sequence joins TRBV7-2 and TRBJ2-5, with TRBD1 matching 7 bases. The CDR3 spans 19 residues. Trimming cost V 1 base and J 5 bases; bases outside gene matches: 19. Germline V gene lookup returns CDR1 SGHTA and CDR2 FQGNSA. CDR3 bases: TGTGCCAGCAGCTTAGTGGGGGCAGGGGGTCCGAGGTCGACGGAGACCCAGTACTTC. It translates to CASSLVGAGGPRSTETQYF.

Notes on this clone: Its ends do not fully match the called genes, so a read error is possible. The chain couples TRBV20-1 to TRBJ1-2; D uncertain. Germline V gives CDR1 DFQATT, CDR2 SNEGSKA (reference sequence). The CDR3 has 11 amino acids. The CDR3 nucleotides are TGCAGTGCTAGAGATTTCCCAGGCCACTGCTTC. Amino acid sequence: CSARDFPGHCF.

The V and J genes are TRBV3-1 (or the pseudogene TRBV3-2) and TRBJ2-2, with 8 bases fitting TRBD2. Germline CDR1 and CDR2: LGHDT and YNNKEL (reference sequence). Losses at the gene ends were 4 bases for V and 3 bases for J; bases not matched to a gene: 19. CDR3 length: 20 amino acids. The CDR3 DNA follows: TGTGCCAGCAGCCCAAGTATCATGGAGGAATCACTAGCGGACACCGGGGAGCTGTTTTTT. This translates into CASSPSIMEESLADTGELFF.

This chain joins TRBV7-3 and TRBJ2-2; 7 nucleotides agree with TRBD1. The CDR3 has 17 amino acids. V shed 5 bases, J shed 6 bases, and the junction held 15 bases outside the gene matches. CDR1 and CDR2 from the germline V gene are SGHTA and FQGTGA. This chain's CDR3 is CASSKFGQEKGAGELFF. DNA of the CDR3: TGTGCCAGCAGCAAATTCGGACAGGAAAAGGGAGCCGGGGAGCTGTTTTTT.

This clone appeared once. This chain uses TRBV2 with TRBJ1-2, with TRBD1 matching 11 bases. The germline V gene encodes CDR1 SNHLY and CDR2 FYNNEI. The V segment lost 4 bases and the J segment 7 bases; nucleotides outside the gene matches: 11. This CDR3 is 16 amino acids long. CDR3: CASSVQRGQGASGYTF. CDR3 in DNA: TGTGCCAGCAGTGTTCAAAGAGGACAGGGGGCATCTGGCTACACCTTC.

CDR3 coding DNA: TGTGCCACCAGTGACCCCCAGGGATTAGGCACAGATACGCAGTATTTT. Its protein is CATSDPQGLGTDTQYF. This chain connects TRBV24-1 to TRBJ2-3; D may be TRBD1 (5 bases). V dropped 4 bases and J dropped 1 base, with 14 bases sitting between them. The CDR3 is made up of 16 amino acids. CDR1 is KGHDR, CDR2 SFDVKD, per germline.

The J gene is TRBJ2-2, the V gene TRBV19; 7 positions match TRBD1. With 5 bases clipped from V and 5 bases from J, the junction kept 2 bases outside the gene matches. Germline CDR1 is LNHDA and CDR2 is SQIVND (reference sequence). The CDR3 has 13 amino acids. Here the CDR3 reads CASSQQGTGELFF. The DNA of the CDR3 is TGTGCCAGTAGTCAACAGGGGACCGGGGAGCTGTTTTTT.

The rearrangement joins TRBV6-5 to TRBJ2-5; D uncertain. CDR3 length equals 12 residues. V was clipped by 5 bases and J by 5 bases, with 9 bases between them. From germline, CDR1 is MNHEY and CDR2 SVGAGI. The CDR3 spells CASSRGSETQYF. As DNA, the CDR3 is TGTGCCAGCAGTCGAGGTTCGGAGACCCAGTACTTC.

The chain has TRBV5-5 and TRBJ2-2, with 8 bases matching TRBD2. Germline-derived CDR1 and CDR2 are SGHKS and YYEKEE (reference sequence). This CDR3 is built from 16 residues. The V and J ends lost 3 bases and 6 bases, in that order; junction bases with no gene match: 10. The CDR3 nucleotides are TGTGCCAGCAGCTGGGCGTGGGCGGGAGGCGCCGGGGAGCTGTTTTTT. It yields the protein CASSWAWAGGAGELFF.

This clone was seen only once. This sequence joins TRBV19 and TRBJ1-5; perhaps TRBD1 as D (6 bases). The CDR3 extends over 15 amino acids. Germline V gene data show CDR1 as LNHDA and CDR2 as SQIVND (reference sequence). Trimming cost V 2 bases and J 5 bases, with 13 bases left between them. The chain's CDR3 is CASSISGGRDQPQHF. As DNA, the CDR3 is TGTGCCAGTAGTATATCGGGGGGGCGGGATCAGCCCCAGCATTTT.

The CDR3 DNA follows: TGTGCCAGCAGCTCGGACAGGGTTGGCTACACCTTC. Translation gives CASSSDRVGYTF. The chain couples TRBV7-8 to TRBJ1-2, with 8 bases matching TRBD1. CDR1 is SGHVS, CDR2 FQNEAQ, per germline. This CDR3 is 12 amino acids long. The V and J ends lost 4 bases and 7 bases, in that order; junction bases with no gene match: 2.

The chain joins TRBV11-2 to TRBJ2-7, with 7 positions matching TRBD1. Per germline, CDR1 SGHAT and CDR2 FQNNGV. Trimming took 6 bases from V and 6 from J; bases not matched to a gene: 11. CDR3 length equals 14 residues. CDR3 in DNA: TGTGCCAGCAGGATAACCGAGGACAGGATCGAGCAGTACTTC. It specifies CASRITEDRIEQYF.

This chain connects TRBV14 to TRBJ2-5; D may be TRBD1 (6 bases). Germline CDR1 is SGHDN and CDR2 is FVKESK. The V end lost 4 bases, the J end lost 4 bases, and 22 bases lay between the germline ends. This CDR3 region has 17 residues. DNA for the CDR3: TGTGCCAGCAGCCCAGAAACGTGGCAGGGGTTAGGAGAGACCCAGTACTTC. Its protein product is CASSPETWQGLGETQYF.

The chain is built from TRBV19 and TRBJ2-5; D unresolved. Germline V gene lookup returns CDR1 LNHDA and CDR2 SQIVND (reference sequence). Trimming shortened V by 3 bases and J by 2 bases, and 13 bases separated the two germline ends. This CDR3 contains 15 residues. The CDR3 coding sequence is TGTGCCAGTAGTATTGGCGGAGTAACACAAGAGACCCAGTACTTC. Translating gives CASSIGGVTQETQYF.

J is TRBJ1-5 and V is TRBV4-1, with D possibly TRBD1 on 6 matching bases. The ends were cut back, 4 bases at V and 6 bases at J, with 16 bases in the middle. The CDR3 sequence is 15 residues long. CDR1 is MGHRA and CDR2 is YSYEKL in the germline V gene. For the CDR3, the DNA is TGCGCCAGCAGCCCCGGGAGGCAGGGGTTTCAGCCCCAGCATTTT. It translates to CASSPGRQGFQPQHF.

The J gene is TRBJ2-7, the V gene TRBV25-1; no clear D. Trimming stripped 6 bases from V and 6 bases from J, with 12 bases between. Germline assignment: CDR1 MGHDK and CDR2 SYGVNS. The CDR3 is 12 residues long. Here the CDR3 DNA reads TGTGCCAGCAGAGAAACCAGCGCCGAGCAGTACTTC. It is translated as CASRETSAEQYF.

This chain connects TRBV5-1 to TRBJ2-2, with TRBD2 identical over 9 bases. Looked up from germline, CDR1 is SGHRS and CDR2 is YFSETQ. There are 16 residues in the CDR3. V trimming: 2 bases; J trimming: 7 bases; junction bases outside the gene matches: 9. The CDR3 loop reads CASSFATSGQGGELFF. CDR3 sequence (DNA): TGCGCCAGCAGCTTCGCTACTAGCGGGCAAGGCGGGGAGCTGTTTTTT.

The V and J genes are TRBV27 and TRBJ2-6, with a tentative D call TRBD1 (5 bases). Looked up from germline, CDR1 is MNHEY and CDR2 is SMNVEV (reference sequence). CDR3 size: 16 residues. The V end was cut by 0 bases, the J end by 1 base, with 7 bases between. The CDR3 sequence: CASSLSAGSGANVLTF. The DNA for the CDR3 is TGTGCCAGCAGTTTATCAGCAGGGTCTGGGGCCAACGTCCTGACTTTC.

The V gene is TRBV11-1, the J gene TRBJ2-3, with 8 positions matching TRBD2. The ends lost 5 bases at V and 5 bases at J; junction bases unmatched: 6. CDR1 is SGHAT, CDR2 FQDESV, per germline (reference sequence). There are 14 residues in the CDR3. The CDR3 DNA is TGTGCCAGCAGCCCCCGGGAGGGAGAAGATACGCAGTATTTT. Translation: CASSPREGEDTQYF.